Listed below are T cell receptor beta chains from one sample, sequenced in a study of T cells in pancreatic ductal adenocarcinoma. Libraries were prepared by immunoSEQ multiplex PCR; TCRdb keeps only in-frame clonotypes and omits some of them. The sample holds some 4,600 clones, 68% seen once. What was sequenced was pancreatic tumor tissue. These receptors were obtained from a human donor with pancreatic ductal adenocarcinoma. CDR3s include the opening cysteine and the closing phenylalanine or tryptophan. Fields, in order: D gene, V gene, clone size, J gene, CDR3 protein, CDR3 DNA. D genes are given only for firm matches. The size of a clone is reported for some rows only, either as once, few or many, or as a class for expanded clones.

D: NA; V: TRBV7-9; size: NA; J: TRBJ1-2; CDR3: CASSRQGDGYTF; DNA: TGTGCCAGCAGCCGTCAGGGAGATGGCTACACCTTC
D: NA; V: TRBV2; size: NA; J: TRBJ1-5; CDR3: CASSQGMAQSQPQHF; DNA: TGTGCCAGCAGTCAGGGAATGGCGCAAAGCCAGCCCCAGCATTTT
D: NA; V: TRBV27; size: NA; J: TRBJ2-1; CDR3: CASSPLGGFNNEQFF; DNA: TGTGCCAGCAGTCCTCTGGGCGGCTTCAACAATGAGCAGTTCTTC
D: NA; V: TRBV28; size: NA; J: TRBJ2-7; CDR3: CASSVGGVLSYEQYF; DNA: TGTGCCAGCAGTGTTGGCGGGGTACTCTCCTACGAGCAGTACTTC
D: NA; V: TRBV4-1; size: few; J: TRBJ1-2; CDR3: CASSQEDTGRRYGYTF; DNA: TGCGCCAGCAGCCAAGAGGATACGGGGCGGCGGTATGGCTACACCTTC
D: NA; V: TRBV6-5; size: NA; J: TRBJ1-5; CDR3: CASSPNRDIYQPQHF; DNA: TGTGCCAGCAGCCCTAACCGGGACATCTATCAGCCCCAGCATTTT
D: NA; V: TRBV20-1; size: once; J: TRBJ1-2; CDR3: CSARGSYGYTF; DNA: TGCAGTGCTAGAGGGAGCTATGGCTACACCTTC
D: TRBD1; V: TRBV27; size: NA; J: TRBJ1-2; CDR3: CASGRQGRDYGYTF; DNA: TGTGCCAGCGGAAGACAGGGCAGGGACTATGGCTACACCTTC
D: TRBD2; V: TRBV4-2; size: NA; J: TRBJ2-3; CDR3: CASSQETSGPINTQYF; DNA: TGTGCCAGCAGCCAAGAAACTAGCGGGCCGATCAATACGCAGTATTTT
D: NA; V: TRBV7-9; size: few; J: TRBJ1-1; CDR3: CASSLRGAEAFF; DNA: TGTGCCAGCAGCTTAAGGGGGGCTGAAGCTTTCTTT
D: NA; V: TRBV27; size: NA; J: TRBJ1-4; CDR3: CASSLSGPLGKLFF; DNA: TGTGCCAGCAGTTTATCGGGGCCCCTTGGGAAACTGTTTTTT
D: TRBD1; V: TRBV5-1; size: NA; J: TRBJ1-1; CDR3: CASSLALGWQGGTEAFF; DNA: TGCGCCAGCAGCTTGGCCTTGGGGTGGCAGGGGGGAACTGAAGCTTTCTTT
D: TRBD1; V: TRBV30; size: NA; J: TRBJ1-3; CDR3: CAWSMGQGSGNTIYF; DNA: TGTGCCTGGAGCATGGGACAGGGGTCCGGAAACACCATATATTTT
D: NA; V: TRBV28; size: NA; J: TRBJ2-4; CDR3: CASSFQGRNIQYF; DNA: TGTGCCAGCAGTTTCCAGGGGAGGAACATTCAGTACTTC
D: NA; V: TRBV5-1; size: few; J: TRBJ2-7; CDR3: CASSLEAGEQYF; DNA: TGCGCCAGCAGCTTGGAGGCAGGCGAGCAGTACTTC
D: NA; V: TRBV15; size: NA; J: TRBJ1-5; CDR3: CATSKLTRDFGNQPQHF; DNA: TGTGCCACCAGCAAACTCACTCGGGACTTTGGCAATCAGCCCCAGCATTTT
D: NA; V: TRBV5-1; size: medium-sized; J: TRBJ1-2; CDR3: CASATGLANYGYTF; DNA: TGCGCCAGCGCCACAGGTCTAGCTAACTATGGCTACACCTTC
D: NA; V: TRBV18; size: NA; J: TRBJ1-5; CDR3: CASSPDGTNQPQHF; DNA: TGTGCCAGCTCACCAGACGGGACTAATCAGCCCCAGCATTTT
D: NA; V: TRBV11-3; size: NA; J: TRBJ2-7; CDR3: CASSLGPGSSYEQYF; DNA: TGTGCCAGCAGCTTGGGCCCCGGGAGCTCCTACGAGCAGTACTTC
D: NA; V: TRBV27; size: NA; J: TRBJ2-3; CDR3: CASSPVASTDTQYF; DNA: TGTGCCAGCAGTCCTGTAGCAAGCACAGATACGCAGTATTTT
D: TRBD2; V: TRBV5-1; size: NA; J: TRBJ2-1; CDR3: CASSSRLAGVRSDEQFF; DNA: TGCGCCAGCAGCTCCCGACTAGCGGGGGTCCGGTCCGATGAGCAGTTCTTC
D: TRBD1; V: TRBV5-1; size: NA; J: TRBJ1-2; CDR3: CASSLEGQGQGYTF; DNA: TGCGCCAGCAGCTTGGAGGGACAGGGGCAGGGCTACACCTTC